One sample yielded the 32 T cell receptor beta chains listed below, sequenced in a study of blood T cell repertoires in COVID-19. Profiling relied on immunoSEQ multiplex PCR, and the TCRdb table lists in-frame clones only, not all of them. This sample carries fewer than 250,000 clones, over 70% of them seen once, and the ten largest clones take 2.5% to 3.5%. What was sequenced was peripheral blood. The receptors stem from a man in his fifties with active or convalescent COVID-19.

Only one count was recorded for this clone. The J gene is TRBJ2-6, the V gene TRBV5-1; TRBD2 matches at 7 bases. After removal of 6 bases from V and 0 bases from J, the junction contained 15 bases not matched to a gene. Germline values: CDR1 SGHRS, CDR2 YFSETQ. The CDR3 covers 19 residues. The CDR3 is CASTKWGTGGSSGANVLTF. The CDR3 region has the DNA TGCGCCAGCACCAAATGGGGTACGGGGGGAAGCTCTGGGGCCAACGTCCTGACTTTC.

V usage is TRBV11-3 and J usage is TRBJ2-1; 8 nucleotides match TRBD2. Germline V gives CDR1 SGHNT, CDR2 YENEEA. The CDR3 has 15 residues. V dropped 5 bases and J dropped 6; count of bases not matched to a gene: 9. The CDR3 loop is CASSPREGLGNEQFF. The CDR3 DNA reads TGTGCCAGCAGCCCACGGGAGGGGCTGGGCAATGAGCAGTTCTTC.

The V gene is TRBV5-1, the J gene TRBJ2-3; TRBD1 matches 9 bases. V was pared by 1 base and J by 0 bases, with 12 bases of the junction left unmatched. This CDR3 contains 19 residues. Germline CDR1 SGHRS, CDR2 YFSETQ. CDR3 residues: CASSLRGTGGRGSTDTQYF. CDR3 in DNA: TGCGCCAGCAGCTTGCGAGGAACAGGGGGCCGCGGAAGCACAGATACGCAGTATTTT.

This chain connects TRBV4-1 to TRBJ2-2; TRBD2 matches 12 bases. This CDR3 is 19 amino acids long. The junction had 10 bases not matched to a gene; V was cut back by 0 bases and J by 5 bases. Germline CDR1 MGHRA, CDR2 YSYEKL. The CDR3 coding sequence is TGCGCCAGCAGCCAAGATATGGGGCTAGCGGGAGGGCGGACCGGGGAGCTGTTTTTT. Translation gives CASSQDMGLAGGRTGELFF.

This clone is medium-sized (0.01 to 0.1%) in the sample. The DNA is left out, because the CDR3 cannot be placed on it with certainty; the CDR3 is given as TCRdb lists it. The genes are TRBV21-1 and TRBJ1-1. TRBV21-1 constitutes a pseudogene. Inclusive of both ends, the CDR3 amounts to 16 amino acids. CDR3 loop: CASSSDWGEGNTEAFF.

The sample holds a few counts of this clone. The chain carries TRBV7-6 and TRBJ2-5; D is unresolved. Trimming cost V 0 bases and J 5 bases, with 4 bases left between them. The CDR3 consists of 12 residues. Germline V gives CDR1 SGHVS, CDR2 FNYEAQ. The CDR3 reads CASSLAAETQYF. CDR3 coding DNA: TGTGCCAGCAGCTTAGCAGCGGAGACCCAGTACTTC.

The genes are TRBV11-3 and TRBJ2-5; TRBD2 might be the D (5 bases). The V and J ends lost 4 bases and 4 bases respectively, with 10 bases between them. Germline V gene sequence: CDR1 SGHNT, CDR2 YENEEA. The CDR3 has 13 amino acids. The DNA of the CDR3 is TGTGCCAGCAGCTCCCGGACTGCAGAGACCCAGTACTTC. This codes for CASSSRTAETQYF.

The chain employs TRBV12-3 or TRBV12-4 and TRBJ1-3; tentative D call: TRBD1 (6 bases). Between the trimmed V and J ends, which lost 3 bases and 9 bases, there was a span of 6 bases. The CDR3 totals 11 residues. For the CDR3, the DNA is TGTGCCAGCAGTTTGGGGGCCACCATATATTTT. Translation gives CASSLGATIYF.

The CDR3 protein is CASTRSLTSGDSTDTQYF. DNA for the CDR3: TGTGCCAGCACTCGAAGCCTTACTAGCGGAGATAGCACAGATACGCAGTATTTT. This sequence joins TRBV6-6 and TRBJ2-3; TRBD2 aligns across 8 bases. From germline, CDR1 is MNHNY and CDR2 SVGAGI (reference sequence). The junction had 15 bases not matched to a gene; V was cut back by 7 bases and J by 0 bases. The CDR3 spans 18 residues.

This rearrangement joins TRBV28 to TRBJ2-7; D remains ambiguous. The CDR3 consists of 13 residues. Germline V lookup: CDR1 MDHEN, CDR2 SYDVKM. V was cut by 2 bases and J by 1 base, with 6 bases left in between. In DNA form, the CDR3 reads TGTGCCAGCAGTTTAGAGGAGTCCTACGAGCAGTACTTC. Protein product: CASSLEESYEQYF.

The chain is built from TRBV15 and TRBJ2-7; tentative D call: TRBD1 (5 bases). The germline gives CDR1 LNHNV, CDR2 YYDKDF (reference sequence). There are 13 residues in the CDR3. The ends were cut back, 0 bases at V and 5 bases at J, with 8 bases in the middle. CDR3 in DNA: TGTGCCACCAGCAGAGATATAGGGGACGAGCAGTACTTC. As protein: CATSRDIGDEQYF. Variable domain in full (rest from reference TRBV15 and TRBJ2-7): DAMVIQNPRYQVTQFGKPVTLSCSQTLNHNVMYWYQQKSSQAPKLLFHYYDKDFNNEADTPDNFQSRRPNTSFCFLDIRSPGLGDTAMYLCATSRDIGDEQYFGPGTRLTVT.

This chain joins TRBV7-2 and TRBJ2-5; TRBD2 matches at 7 bases. The J segment lost 5 bases and the V segment lost 6 bases, leaving 9 bases of the junction unmatched. The CDR3 contains 14 residues. Germline CDR1 is SGHTA and CDR2 is FQGNSA. This CDR3 is CASSISGDVETQYF. The CDR3 DNA follows: TGTGCCAGCAGTATAAGCGGGGACGTGGAGACCCAGTACTTC.

The genes are TRBV19 and TRBJ1-2; 10 positions agree with TRBD1. This CDR3 is built from 12 residues. Germline V CDR1 and CDR2: LNHDA, SQIVND (reference sequence). V trimming: 7 bases; J trimming: 8 bases; junction bases outside the gene matches: 4. This chain's CDR3 is CASTRTGGGYTF. The DNA for the CDR3 is TGTGCCAGTACGAGGACAGGGGGAGGCTACACCTTC.

The chain uses TRBV6-5 and TRBJ2-5; TRBD2 aligns across 7 bases. From germline, CDR1 is MNHEY and CDR2 SVGAGI. CDR3 size: 12 residues. V dropped 8 bases and J dropped 1; count of bases not matched to a gene: 1. The CDR3 nucleotides are TGTGCCAGCGGGAGGGGCCAAGAGACCCAGTACTTC. This sequence encodes CASGRGQETQYF.

The chain combines TRBV6-2 or TRBV6-3 with TRBJ1-2, with D hard to call. The CDR3 is 16 amino acids. V was shortened by 0 bases and J by 7 bases, with 18 bases between the two germline ends. Germline loops: CDR1 MNHEY, CDR2 SVGEGT. DNA for the CDR3: TGTGCCAGCAGTTACTCGACTGTCTTTACTATGTTTGGCTACACCTTC. Translation: CASSYSTVFTMFGYTF.

The V call is TRBV9, the J call TRBJ2-7, with 8 bases fitting TRBD1. Germline CDR1 reads SGDLS; CDR2 reads YYNGEE. This CDR3 region has 15 residues. Trimming took 0 bases from V and 5 from J; bases not matched to a gene: 7. The CDR3 nucleotides read TGTGCCAGCAGCGTAGGGGAACAGGGGGGCGACGAGCAGTACTTC. This encodes CASSVGEQGGDEQYF.

In nucleotides, the CDR3 is TGTGCCAGTAGAAACGGGGGGACCTACGAGCAGTACTTC. Translating gives CASRNGGTYEQYF. The chain is built from TRBV19 and TRBJ2-7; 7 positions agree with TRBD2. Trimming at V came to 6 bases and at J to 2 bases, leaving 4 bases not matched to a gene. This CDR3 region has 13 residues. Germline V gene data show CDR1 as LNHDA and CDR2 as SQIVND (reference sequence).

This chain joins TRBV6-2 or TRBV6-3 and TRBJ2-3; D possibly corresponds to TRBD1 (5 bases). V lost 3 bases, J lost 5 bases, and 9 bases lay in between. Germline V gene lookup returns CDR1 MNHEY and CDR2 SVGEGT. This CDR3 contains 13 residues. The CDR3 region is CASSYSQGDTQYF. CDR3 bases: TGTGCCAGCAGTTATTCCCAGGGAGATACGCAGTATTTT.

The rearrangement links TRBV6-5 to TRBJ2-7; possible D gene TRBD2, 5 bases. Between the trimmed V and J ends, which lost 8 bases and 2 bases, there was a span of 13 bases. The CDR3 runs 13 residues. Germline values: CDR1 MNHEY, CDR2 SVGAGI. In DNA, the CDR3 is TGTGCCAGCTCCCCCTACGGGACCTACGAGCAGTACTTC. It yields the protein CASSPYGTYEQYF.

This chain connects TRBV7-9 to TRBJ2-7; 7 bases align to TRBD2. The germline gives CDR1 SEHNR, CDR2 FQNEAQ (reference sequence). V lost 1 base and J lost 0; bases outside the gene matches: 3. The CDR3 runs to 15 residues. The CDR3, as DNA: TGTGCCAGCAGCTTAGAGCGGGGCACCTCCTACGAGCAGTACTTC. Encoded protein: CASSLERGTSYEQYF.

The genes are TRBV5-1 and TRBJ1-4, with 7 bases that match TRBD1. The trim removed 3 bases at V and 7 bases at J, leaving 6 bases unmatched. The CDR3 covers 14 residues. The germline V gene has CDR1 SGHRS and CDR2 YFSETQ. This CDR3 reads CASSYDRVGEKLFF. The CDR3 DNA reads as TGCGCCAGCAGCTATGACAGGGTTGGTGAAAAACTGTTTTTT.

CDR3: CAWSEEGAGEQYF. Here the CDR3 DNA reads TGTGCCTGGAGTGAGGAGGGGGCAGGGGAACAGTACTTC. The chain employs TRBV30 and TRBJ2-7; possibly TRBD1 for D (7 bases). The ends were cut back, 1 base at V and 10 bases at J, with 17 bases in the middle. The CDR3 runs to 13 residues. Germline values: CDR1 GTSNPN, CDR2 SVGIG (reference sequence).

The chain employs TRBV6-5 and TRBJ1-4; a weak D match, TRBD1 (6 bases). From germline, CDR1 is MNHEY and CDR2 SVGAGI. This CDR3 contains 13 residues. V lost 2 bases to trimming and J lost 8 bases, with 9 bases between them. CDR3 residues: CASSYLQGEKLFF. Here the CDR3 DNA reads TGTGCCAGCAGTTACCTACAGGGAGAAAAACTGTTTTTT.

The rearrangement uses TRBV15 and TRBJ2-5; TRBD1 aligns across 10 bases. Germline trimming cut 0 bases from V and 4 bases from J; bases unmatched to any gene: 11. From germline, CDR1 is LNHNV and CDR2 YYDKDF (reference sequence). CDR3 length: 18 residues. The CDR3 region has the DNA TGTGCCACCAGCAGAGATCTAGCAGGACAGGGGGGCGGAGAGACCCAGTACTTC. It translates to CATSRDLAGQGGGETQYF.

The rearrangement joins TRBV6-5 to TRBJ1-6; D gene unclear. This CDR3 is built from 13 residues. Germline CDR1 MNHEY, CDR2 SVGAGI. Trimming left V 9 bases short and J 3 bases short, with 9 bases between. The CDR3 DNA sequence: TGTGCCAGGAGAGATCACTATAATTCACCCCTCCACTTT. Translated, it gives CARRDHYNSPLHF.

This sequence joins TRBV9 and TRBJ2-1; 7 nucleotides align to TRBD1. Germline V lookup: CDR1 SGDLS, CDR2 YYNGEE. Trimming at V came to 2 bases and at J to 2 bases, leaving 4 bases not matched to a gene. The CDR3 consists of 15 residues. The CDR3 nucleotides are TGTGCCAGCAGCGTTACAGGGGACACCTACAATGAGCAGTTCTTC. Translation gives CASSVTGDTYNEQFF.

This clone occurred once. The rearrangement uses TRBV21-1 and TRBJ1-5. TRBV21-1 represents a pseudogene. CDR3 length: 16 amino acids. CDR3 bases: TGTGCCAGCCGAATAAATGATATCGGGATAGATCAGCCCCAGCATTTT. This codes for CASRINDIGIDQPQHF.

J is TRBJ1-2 and V is TRBV19, with 7 nucleotides matching TRBD1. Trimming removed 7 bases from V and 4 bases from J; junction bases left unmatched: 3. CDR3 length equals 12 residues. CDR1 is LNHDA, CDR2 SQIVND, per germline (reference sequence). In DNA, the CDR3 is TGTGCCAGTACTACAGGGGTCTATGGCTACACCTTC. As protein: CASTTGVYGYTF.

The chain links TRBV30 to TRBJ1-5; D is unclear. V was shortened by 0 bases and J by 2 bases, with 14 bases between the two germline ends. Germline V gene lookup returns CDR1 GTSNPN and CDR2 SVGIG (reference sequence). CDR3 length: 16 residues. CDR3 amino acids: CAWSVAGLLGNQPQHF. DNA for the CDR3: TGTGCCTGGAGTGTGGCAGGTCTCCTGGGCAATCAGCCCCAGCATTTT.

The V call is TRBV30, the J call TRBJ2-4; TRBD1 matches 7 bases. Germline V CDR1 and CDR2: GTSNPN, SVGIG (reference sequence). J was trimmed by 4 bases and V by 3 bases; bases with no gene match: 6. The CDR3 is made up of 14 amino acids. The CDR3 nucleotides are TGTGCCTGGAGCACAGGGGCTGGTAAAAACATTCAGTACTTC. As protein: CAWSTGAGKNIQYF.

The chain employs TRBV6-1 and TRBJ1-3, with D perhaps TRBD1 (5 bases). Germline V lookup: CDR1 MNHNS, CDR2 SASEGT. The CDR3 runs 16 residues. Trimming left V 2 bases short and J 0 bases short, with 11 bases between. The CDR3 DNA is TGTGCCAGCAGTGAAATGTGGGGGGGCTCTGGAAACACCATATATTTT. It is translated as CASSEMWGGSGNTIYF.

This clone came up a few times. The gene calls are TRBV11-2 and TRBJ2-2; 9 bases line up with TRBD2. Losses at the gene ends were 3 bases for V and 6 bases for J; bases not matched to a gene: 5. Germline V gene data show CDR1 as SGHAT and CDR2 as FQNNGV. The CDR3 runs 15 residues. CDR3 DNA sequence: TGTGCCAGCAGCTTTAGCGGGAGTTATTCCGGGGAGCTGTTTTTT. Translating it yields CASSFSGSYSGELFF. Full variable domain (missing parts from reference TRBV11-2 and TRBJ2-2): EAGVAQSPRYKIIEKRQSVAFWCNPISGHATLYWYQQILGQGPKLLIQFQNNGVVDDSQLPKDRFSAERLKGVDSTLKIQPAKLEDSAVYLCASSFSGSYSGELFFGEGSRLTVL.